One sample yielded the 10 T cell receptor beta chains listed below, sequenced in a study of T cell clonality in common variable immunodeficiency. The table came from immunoSEQ multiplex PCR; TCRdb's copy has only in-frame clones and leaves some out. The repertoire has more than 35,000 clones, none seen only once; the ten largest take around 3%. Sequencing used peripheral blood mononuclear cells. Every receptor here comes from a person between 18 and 75 years old in good health.

This clone has only a few counts. The CDR3 DNA, read in part, is TGTGCCTGGAGTTTTAACAGGGGGGCAGATACC. It encodes CAWSFNRGADT. The CDR3, in full, reads CAWSFNRGADTYTF. The gene calls are TRBV30 and TRBJ1-2, with 8 bases lining up with TRBD1. From the germline J gene comes the end of the CDR3, since the read stops 3 residues before it. The CDR3 runs to 14 residues. Germline assignment: CDR1 GTSNPN and CDR2 SVGIG (reference sequence).

This clone showed up many times. The read terminates 3 residues ahead of where the CDR3 ends, so the germline J gene completes it. The gene calls are TRBV7-9 and TRBJ2-7; maybe TRBD1 (6 bases). Germline V lookup: CDR1 SEHNR, CDR2 FQNEAQ (reference sequence). With 0 bases removed from V and 2 bases from J, the gap between germline ends came to 8 bases. This CDR3 contains 14 residues. Incomplete CDR3 DNA: TGTGCCAGCAGCTTAGCAGGGGGTGCCTACGAG. It yields the protein CASSLAGGAYE. The CDR3 reads in full as CASSLAGGAYEQYF.

This clone appeared many times. The missing CDR3 end, 3 residues past where the read stops, is filled in from the germline J gene. The chain carries TRBV30 and TRBJ1-1; D might be TRBD1 (5 bases). The CDR3 spans 13 residues. Germline CDR1 is GTSNPN and CDR2 is SVGIG (reference sequence). Trimming removed 4 bases at V and 5 bases at J, with 14 bases between. The CDR3 sequence: CAWTQGVGTEAFF. CDR3 DNA (partial): TGTGCCTGGACCCAAGGGGTGGGGACTGAA.

Ten or more counts support this clone. The read falls 3 residues short of the CDR3 end, and the missing part is taken from the germline J gene. The chain uses TRBV5-1 and TRBJ2-3; D uncertain. The length of the CDR3 is 13 residues. Germline lookup yields CDR1 SGHRS and CDR2 YFSETQ. V lost 2 bases, J lost 2 bases, and 6 bases lay in between. The CDR3 DNA, read in part, is TGCGCCAGCAGCTTAGGCAACACAGATACG. Encoded protein: CASSLGNTDT. The entire CDR3 is CASSLGNTDTQYF.

This clone has ten or more counts. The read falls 3 residues short of the CDR3 end, and the missing part is taken from the germline J gene. The chain is built from TRBV7-9 and TRBJ2-7; 8 bases map to TRBD1. The germline V gene encodes CDR1 SEHNR and CDR2 FQNEAQ (reference sequence). The trim removed 1 base at V and 5 bases at J, leaving 4 bases unmatched. The CDR3 sequence is 14 residues long. CDR3 loop: CASSLGQGLHEQYF. CDR3 DNA (partial): TGTGCCAGCAGCTTAGGACAGGGGCTACACGAG.

This clone has at least ten counts. The observed sequence ends 3 residues before the CDR3 terminus, with the missing tail filled in from the germline J gene. The gene calls are TRBV19 and TRBJ1-5, with 8 bases that match TRBD1. Trimming took 7 bases from V and 6 from J; bases not matched to a gene: 5. The CDR3 is made up of 13 amino acids. CDR1 LNHDA and CDR2 SQIVND come from the germline V gene (reference sequence). Here the CDR3 reads CASTTGGGQPQHF. CDR3 bases read: TGTGCCAGTACCACAGGGGGAGGTCAGCCC.

The sample holds many counts of this clone. The read ends 3 residues before the CDR3 terminus; that terminus is restored from the germline J gene. V and J are TRBV30 and TRBJ1-5; a weak D match, TRBD1 (5 bases). In germline, CDR1 is GTSNPN, CDR2 SVGIG (reference sequence). CDR3 length: 16 amino acids. Deletions cut 0 bases from V and 4 bases from J, with 16 bases between. This CDR3 reads CAWSVGPGRENQPQHF. CDR3 DNA (partial): TGTGCCTGGAGTGTAGGGCCAGGGAGAGAAAATCAGCCC.

This clone was recorded many times. Partial CDR3 DNA: TGTGCCAGCAGCCGAAGAACCAGGGATGAG. As protein: CASSRRTRDE. The whole CDR3 protein is CASSRRTRDEQFF. V is TRBV5-4 and J is TRBJ2-1; possible D gene TRBD1, 5 bases. The CDR3 end is not reached by the read, which stops 3 residues before it; the germline J gene fills it in. CDR3 size: 13 residues. CDR1 SGHNT and CDR2 YYREEE come from the germline V gene (reference sequence). Trimming took 4 bases from V and 8 from J, leaving 13 bases between them.

This clone was detected ten times or more. The CDR3 loop reads CASSLAGVNQPQHF. The CDR3 bases that were read are TGTGCCAGCAGCCTCGCAGGGGTCAATCAGCCC. V usage is TRBV5-4 and J usage is TRBJ1-5; possibly TRBD1 for D (6 bases). The read falls 3 residues short of the CDR3 end, and the missing part is taken from the germline J gene. The germline V gene encodes CDR1 SGHNT and CDR2 YYREEE (reference sequence). V gave up 4 bases and J gave up 3 bases, with 11 bases separating them. CDR3 size: 14 residues.

There are many counts of this clone. The read halts 3 residues ahead of the CDR3 end, with the missing end drawn from the germline J gene. Other DNA sequences from this sample encode an identical CDR3 as well. This chain links TRBV7-7 with TRBJ2-5, with 11 bases lining up with TRBD1. Trimming at V came to 4 bases and at J to 2 bases, leaving 6 bases not matched to a gene. Germline V gene data show CDR1 as SSHAT and CDR2 as FNYEAQ (reference sequence). The CDR3 length is 16 residues. The DNA read from the CDR3 is TGTGCCAGCAGCTCAACCGGGACAGGGGGTCAAGAGACC. Its protein is CASSSTGTGGQET. The whole CDR3 protein is CASSSTGTGGQETQYF.